These T cell receptor beta chains were read from a single sample in a study of T cell responses to AZD1222 COVID-19 vaccine. The method was immunoSEQ multiplex PCR; TCRdb's version includes in-frame clones alone and lacks a portion of them. The data contain some 130,000 clones, about four fifths of them singletons. The material was peripheral blood, obtained on day 0 of AZD1222 vaccination. All receptors derive from an adult in good health. CDR3s include the opening cysteine and the closing phenylalanine or tryptophan. D genes are given only for firm matches. Size is stated for part of the rows, as once, few or many counts, or as a class when the clone is expanded.

len: 15; j_gene: TRBJ2-7; abundance: -; v_gene: TRBV27; d_gene: TRBD1; CDR3aa: CASSLSGTGGYEQYF; CDR3nt: TGTGCCAGCAGTTTATCCGGGACAGGGGGCTACGAGCAGTACTTC
len: 15; j_gene: TRBJ1-2; abundance: -; v_gene: TRBV6-1; d_gene: -; CDR3aa: CASSEALWSDYGYTF; CDR3nt: TGTGCCAGCAGTGAAGCTCTTTGGTCAGACTATGGCTACACCTTC
len: 15; j_gene: TRBJ1-5; abundance: -; v_gene: TRBV18; d_gene: TRBD1; CDR3aa: CASSPRTGGDQPQHF; CDR3nt: TGTGCCAGCTCACCTAGGACAGGGGGTGATCAGCCCCAGCATTTT
len: 16; j_gene: TRBJ1-4; abundance: -; v_gene: TRBV5-1; d_gene: TRBD1; CDR3aa: CASSLDGRQGNEKLFF; CDR3nt: TGCGCCAGCAGCTTGGACGGCCGACAGGGGAATGAAAAACTGTTTTTT
len: 18; j_gene: TRBJ2-1; abundance: -; v_gene: TRBV9; d_gene: -; CDR3aa: CASSVSLLGIGSYNEQFF; CDR3nt: TGTGCCAGCAGCGTAAGTCTCTTGGGAATAGGGTCCTACAATGAGCAGTTCTTC
len: 15; j_gene: TRBJ1-2; abundance: -; v_gene: TRBV11-2; d_gene: TRBD1; CDR3aa: CASSFLRTGNYGYTF; CDR3nt: TGTGCCAGCAGCTTTCTAAGGACAGGAAACTATGGCTACACCTTC
len: 12; j_gene: TRBJ1-1; abundance: -; v_gene: TRBV19; d_gene: -; CDR3aa: CASSRPTIEAFF; CDR3nt: TGTGCCAGTAGTAGACCGACGATCGAAGCTTTCTTT
len: 15; j_gene: TRBJ2-7; abundance: -; v_gene: TRBV19; d_gene: TRBD1; CDR3aa: CASSIRQGETYEQYF; CDR3nt: TGTGCCAGTAGTATCAGGCAGGGGGAAACCTACGAGCAGTACTTC
len: 12; j_gene: TRBJ1-1; abundance: -; v_gene: TRBV7-9; d_gene: -; CDR3aa: CASVTGESEAFF; CDR3nt: TGTGCCAGCGTGACGGGGGAGTCTGAAGCTTTCTTT
len: 13; j_gene: TRBJ2-1; abundance: -; v_gene: TRBV6-5; d_gene: TRBD1; CDR3aa: CASSTGTENEQFF; CDR3nt: TGTGCCAGCAGCACCGGGACAGAGAATGAGCAGTTCTTC
len: 13; j_gene: TRBJ2-1; abundance: -; v_gene: TRBV5-6; d_gene: -; CDR3aa: CASSSDSYNEQFF; CDR3nt: TGTGCCAGCAGCTCCGACAGTTACAATGAGCAGTTCTTC
len: 14; j_gene: TRBJ1-1; abundance: -; v_gene: TRBV30; d_gene: -; CDR3aa: CAWNLNSGYTEAFF; CDR3nt: TGTGCCTGGAACCTTAATTCCGGGTACACTGAAGCTTTCTTT
len: 14; j_gene: TRBJ1-2; abundance: -; v_gene: TRBV10-3; d_gene: TRBD1; CDR3aa: CAISGDRGDYGYTF; CDR3nt: TGTGCCATCAGTGGGGACAGGGGGGACTATGGCTACACCTTC
len: 17; j_gene: TRBJ2-4; abundance: -; v_gene: TRBV5-1; d_gene: TRBD1; CDR3aa: CASSSSTGGWNKNIQYF; CDR3nt: TGCGCCAGCAGCTCATCGACAGGGGGTTGGAACAAAAACATTCAGTACTTC
len: 16; j_gene: TRBJ1-6; abundance: -; v_gene: TRBV30; d_gene: -; CDR3aa: CAWSVLGQGINSPLHF; CDR3nt: TGTGCCTGGAGTGTACTGGGTCAGGGAATCAACTCACCCCTCCACTTT
len: 15; j_gene: TRBJ1-1; abundance: -; v_gene: TRBV29-1; d_gene: -; CDR3aa: CSVGVDRGGGTEAFF; CDR3nt: TGCAGCGTTGGGGTAGATAGGGGAGGGGGGACTGAAGCTTTCTTT
len: 16; j_gene: TRBJ1-1; abundance: -; v_gene: TRBV28; d_gene: TRBD1; CDR3aa: CASTTRQGALYTEAFF; CDR3nt: TGTGCCAGCACTACAAGACAGGGGGCCCTTTACACTGAAGCTTTCTTT
len: 14; j_gene: TRBJ1-6; abundance: -; v_gene: TRBV18; d_gene: TRBD1; CDR3aa: CASSPGQTNSPLHF; CDR3nt: TGTGCCAGCTCGCCGGGACAGACCAATTCACCCCTCCACTTT
len: 14; j_gene: TRBJ2-5; abundance: -; v_gene: TRBV5-1; d_gene: -; CDR3aa: CASSYSGFQETQYF; CDR3nt: TGCGCCAGCAGCTATAGCGGATTCCAAGAGACCCAGTACTTC
len: 16; j_gene: TRBJ1-1; abundance: -; v_gene: TRBV9; d_gene: -; CDR3aa: CASSVALQGGDTEAFF; CDR3nt: TGTGCCAGCAGCGTAGCTCTACAGGGTGGAGACACTGAAGCTTTCTTT
len: 16; j_gene: TRBJ2-2; abundance: -; v_gene: TRBV9; d_gene: -; CDR3aa: CASSLGSRTNTGELFF; CDR3nt: TGTGCCAGCAGCTTAGGTTCAAGGACGAACACCGGGGAGCTGTTTTTT
len: 15; j_gene: TRBJ1-5; abundance: -; v_gene: TRBV7-9; d_gene: -; CDR3aa: CASSPLGAGNQPQHF; CDR3nt: TGTGCCAGCAGCCCTCTCGGGGCCGGCAATCAGCCCCAGCATTTT
len: 13; j_gene: TRBJ1-6; abundance: -; v_gene: TRBV18; d_gene: -; CDR3aa: CASTIGFNSPLHF; CDR3nt: TGTGCCAGCACAATAGGTTTTAATTCACCCCTCCACTTT
len: 15; j_gene: TRBJ1-4; abundance: few; v_gene: TRBV2; d_gene: -; CDR3aa: CASNPGGATNEKLFF; CDR3nt: TGTGCCAGCAACCCGGGGGGAGCAACTAATGAAAAACTGTTTTTT
len: 16; j_gene: TRBJ2-4; abundance: -; v_gene: TRBV7-2; d_gene: TRBD1; CDR3aa: CASSPRQGQWRNIQYF; CDR3nt: TGTGCCAGCAGCCCTAGACAGGGACAGTGGCGGAACATTCAGTACTTC
len: 15; j_gene: TRBJ1-2; abundance: once; v_gene: TRBV9; d_gene: TRBD1; CDR3aa: CASSGEDRSNYGYTF; CDR3nt: TGTGCCAGCAGCGGGGAGGACAGGTCCAACTATGGCTACACCTTC
len: 16; j_gene: TRBJ2-3; abundance: once; v_gene: TRBV5-1; d_gene: -; CDR3aa: CASSLTSTASTDTQYF; CDR3nt: TGCGCCAGCAGCTTGACTAGCACCGCTAGCACAGATACGCAGTATTTT